The rows below give T cell receptor beta chains drawn from one sample of a study of blood T cell repertoires in COVID-19. Clones were sequenced by immunoSEQ multiplex PCR, and TCRdb holds only the in-frame ones, with some missing. The repertoire includes about 320,000 clones, 85% of them detected once, and around 7.8% sits in the top ten. Sequencing was done on a sample of peripheral blood. Source of these receptors: a human donor in a cohort sampled during active COVID-19. Each CDR3 is given with its conserved first and last residue. The order of the fields is J gene, V gene, D gene, clone size, CDR3 DNA, CDR3 protein. D genes are given only for firm matches. Clone size is shown for a subset of rows, as once, few, many or a class of expanded clone.

j_call: TRBJ2-1; v_call: TRBV28; d_call: NA; clone_size: once; cdr3_nt: TGTGCCAGCATCAACCCCCGCCCCGGCTCCTACAATGAGCAGTTCTTC; cdr3_aa: CASINPRPGSYNEQFF
j_call: TRBJ2-7; v_call: TRBV7-9; d_call: NA; clone_size: NA; cdr3_nt: TGTGCCAGCAGCTTAGGCCAGGTGTTCAACGAGCAGTACTTC; cdr3_aa: CASSLGQVFNEQYF
j_call: TRBJ2-1; v_call: TRBV19; d_call: NA; clone_size: NA; cdr3_nt: TGTGCCAGTAGTATCAAGCGTTCAAGCTCCTACAATGAGCAGTTCTTC; cdr3_aa: CASSIKRSSSYNEQFF
j_call: TRBJ1-2; v_call: TRBV29-1; d_call: TRBD1; clone_size: NA; cdr3_nt: TGCAGCGTTGAGGACAGGAACTATGGCTACACCTTC; cdr3_aa: CSVEDRNYGYTF
j_call: TRBJ2-5; v_call: TRBV5-1; d_call: TRBD2; clone_size: NA; cdr3_nt: TGCGCCAGCAGCTCGGGACTAGCGGGGGAAGAGACCCAGTACTTC; cdr3_aa: CASSSGLAGEETQYF
j_call: TRBJ2-7; v_call: TRBV4-2; d_call: TRBD2; clone_size: NA; cdr3_nt: TGTGCCAGCAGCCCCGAAGTGAGACTAGCTACAAACTACGAGCAGTACTTC; cdr3_aa: CASSPEVRLATNYEQYF
j_call: TRBJ1-2; v_call: TRBV14; d_call: NA; clone_size: few; cdr3_nt: TGTGCCAGCAGCCAAGCGGGGAACGGCTACACCTTC; cdr3_aa: CASSQAGNGYTF
j_call: TRBJ1-5; v_call: TRBV12-5; d_call: NA; clone_size: few; cdr3_nt: TGTGCTAGTGGTTTGTGGGGGGTCTATCAGCCCCAGCATTTT; cdr3_aa: CASGLWGVYQPQHF
j_call: TRBJ1-2; v_call: TRBV24-1; d_call: TRBD1; clone_size: NA; cdr3_nt: TGTGCCACCAGTGACGAGACAGGGACCAAGGGCTACACCTTC; cdr3_aa: CATSDETGTKGYTF
j_call: TRBJ1-3; v_call: TRBV30; d_call: TRBD1; clone_size: NA; cdr3_nt: TGTGCCTGCGGACAGGTTCCGACCATATATTTT; cdr3_aa: CACGQVPTIYF
j_call: TRBJ1-5; v_call: TRBV6-1; d_call: TRBD1; clone_size: NA; cdr3_nt: TGTGCCAGCAGTGACCCTAGACAGGGGCTTAATCAGCCCCAGCATTTT; cdr3_aa: CASSDPRQGLNQPQHF
j_call: TRBJ2-7; v_call: TRBV9; d_call: TRBD1; clone_size: few; cdr3_nt: TGTGCCAGCAGCCCCAACAGGGGATCCCACTCCTACGAGCAGTACTTC; cdr3_aa: CASSPNRGSHSYEQYF
j_call: TRBJ1-6; v_call: TRBV5-1; d_call: TRBD1; clone_size: many; cdr3_nt: TGCGCCAGCAGCTTGGTGGCAGGGGGAAATAATTCACCCCTCCACTTT; cdr3_aa: CASSLVAGGNNSPLHF
j_call: TRBJ1-1; v_call: TRBV5-1; d_call: NA; clone_size: many; cdr3_nt: TGCGCCAGCTTCCCCGGGACGGCAGCGGGGAAGGAAGCTTTCTTT; cdr3_aa: CASFPGTAAGKEAFF
j_call: TRBJ2-1; v_call: TRBV19; d_call: TRBD2; clone_size: NA; cdr3_nt: TGTGCCAGTAGCACTCTAGCGGGGGCCGACTTTAGCTCCTACAATGAGCAGTTCTTC; cdr3_aa: CASSTLAGADFSSYNEQFF
j_call: TRBJ2-3; v_call: TRBV7-9; d_call: TRBD2; clone_size: NA; cdr3_nt: TGTGCCAGCAGCCGGGGGGAAACCACAGATACGCAGTATTTT; cdr3_aa: CASSRGETTDTQYF
j_call: TRBJ2-7; v_call: TRBV20-1; d_call: TRBD2; clone_size: NA; cdr3_nt: TGCAGTTGGGGGGGATTAGGCGAGCAGTACTTC; cdr3_aa: CSWGGLGEQYF